Following are 7 T cell receptor beta chains from one sample sequenced in a study of blood T cell repertoires in COVID-19. Assay used: immunoSEQ multiplex PCR; TCRdb lists only in-frame clones, some missing. The table lists 95,000 to 150,000 clones, around four fifths of them singletons. The sequencing sample was made of peripheral blood. The receptors were gathered from a human donor in a cohort sampled during active COVID-19.

The rearrangement links TRBV6-2 or TRBV6-3 to TRBJ1-6; 10 positions match TRBD1. The ends lost 2 bases at V and 0 bases at J; junction bases unmatched: 4. CDR3 length: 18 amino acids. Germline V lookup: CDR1 MNHEY, CDR2 SVGEGT. CDR3: CASSYSGQGVSYNSPLHF. The CDR3 DNA follows: TGTGCCAGCAGTTACAGTGGACAGGGGGTCTCCTATAATTCACCCCTCCACTTT.

This chain uses TRBV13 with TRBJ2-1; weak D call: TRBD2 (7 bases). Germline lookup yields CDR1 PRHDT and CDR2 FYEKMQ (reference sequence). The CDR3 has 15 amino acids. V lost 6 bases and J 5 bases, leaving 17 bases between the germline ends. The CDR3 spells CASRRLGGANNEQFF. DNA for the CDR3: TGTGCCAGCAGACGACTTGGGGGGGCCAACAATGAGCAGTTCTTC.

The chain combines TRBV3-1 (or the pseudogene TRBV3-2) with TRBJ1-6; 7 nucleotides line up with TRBD1. Trimming removed 3 bases from V and 4 bases from J; junction bases left unmatched: 9. CDR1 and CDR2 from the germline V gene are LGHDT and YNNKEL (reference sequence). This CDR3 is built from 17 residues. CDR3 loop: CASSHVPTGEYNSPLHF. CDR3 bases: TGTGCCAGCAGCCACGTCCCTACAGGGGAGTATAATTCACCCCTCCACTTT.

The CDR3 nucleotides read TGTGCCAGCAGCCCGACAGGGGCCATACCTGAAGCTTTCTTT. Translated, it gives CASSPTGAIPEAFF. The gene calls are TRBV7-2 and TRBJ1-1, with 8 bases matching TRBD1. With V trimmed by 5 bases and J by 6 bases, 8 bases remained unmatched. Germline CDR1 reads SGHTA; CDR2 reads FQGNSA. The CDR3 has 14 residues.

The rearrangement uses TRBV5-4 and TRBJ2-5; 12 nucleotides match TRBD2. Germline trimming cut 3 bases from V and 7 bases from J; bases unmatched to any gene: 13. The V gene's germline CDR1 is SGHNT and CDR2 YYREEE (reference sequence). This CDR3 contains 17 residues. The CDR3 region is CASSSWTSGVHSGTQYF. CDR3 DNA sequence: TGTGCCAGCAGCTCCTGGACTAGCGGGGTACATTCAGGGACCCAGTACTTC.

The chain uses TRBV30 and TRBJ2-7; D gene ambiguous. The CDR3 contains 13 residues. CDR1 and CDR2 from the germline V gene are GTSNPN and SVGIG (reference sequence). Between the trimmed V and J ends, which lost 0 bases and 2 bases, there was a span of 8 bases. DNA for the CDR3: TGTGCCTGGAGTGTAACCAGAACCTACGAGCAGTACTTC. Translated: CAWSVTRTYEQYF.

V usage is TRBV6-2 or TRBV6-3 and J usage is TRBJ1-4; D gene ambiguous. Germline V gene lookup returns CDR1 MNHEY and CDR2 SVGEGT. V was cut by 6 bases and J by 6 bases, with 20 bases left in between. CDR3 size: 16 residues. CDR3 in amino acids: CASSTREGAAYEKLFF. The CDR3 DNA reads TGTGCCAGCAGCACACGAGAGGGCGCGGCCTATGAAAAACTGTTTTTT.